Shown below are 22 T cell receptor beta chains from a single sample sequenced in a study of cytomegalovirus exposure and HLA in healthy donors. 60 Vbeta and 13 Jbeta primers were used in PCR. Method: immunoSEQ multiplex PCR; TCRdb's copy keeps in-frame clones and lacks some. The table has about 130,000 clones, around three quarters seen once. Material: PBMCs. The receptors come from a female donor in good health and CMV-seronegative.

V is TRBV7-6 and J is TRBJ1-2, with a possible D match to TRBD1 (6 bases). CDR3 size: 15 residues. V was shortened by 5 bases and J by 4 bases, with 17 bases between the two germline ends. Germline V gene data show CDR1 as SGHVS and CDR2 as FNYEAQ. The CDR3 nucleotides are TGTGCCAGCAGCCCGACGCCCGGGACACTCTATGGCTACACCTTC. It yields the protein CASSPTPGTLYGYTF. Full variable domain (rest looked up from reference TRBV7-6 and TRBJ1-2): GAGVSQSPRYKVTKRGQDVALRCDPISGHVSLYWYRQALGQGPEFLTYFNYEAQQDKSGLPNDRFSAERPEGSISTLTIQRTEQRDSAMYRCASSPTPGTLYGYTFGSGTRLTVV.

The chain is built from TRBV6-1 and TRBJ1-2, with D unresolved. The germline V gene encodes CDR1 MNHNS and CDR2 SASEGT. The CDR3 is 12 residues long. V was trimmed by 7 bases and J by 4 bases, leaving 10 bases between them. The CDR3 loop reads CASTGSIYGYTF. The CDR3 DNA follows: TGTGCCAGCACGGGGAGTATCTATGGCTACACCTTC.

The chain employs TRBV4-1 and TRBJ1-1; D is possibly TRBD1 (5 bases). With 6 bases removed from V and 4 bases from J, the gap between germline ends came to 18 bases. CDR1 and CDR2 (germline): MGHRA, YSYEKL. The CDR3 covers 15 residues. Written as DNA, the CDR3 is TGCGCCAGCAGGAAAGGGGATCAACCCGGCACTGAAGCTTTCTTT. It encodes CASRKGDQPGTEAFF.

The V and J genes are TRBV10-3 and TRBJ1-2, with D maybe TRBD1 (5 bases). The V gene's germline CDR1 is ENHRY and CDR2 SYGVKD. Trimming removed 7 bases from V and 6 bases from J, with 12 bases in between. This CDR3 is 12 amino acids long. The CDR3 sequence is CAIKPSGDGYTF. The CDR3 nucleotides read TGTGCCATCAAACCTTCGGGGGATGGCTACACCTTC.

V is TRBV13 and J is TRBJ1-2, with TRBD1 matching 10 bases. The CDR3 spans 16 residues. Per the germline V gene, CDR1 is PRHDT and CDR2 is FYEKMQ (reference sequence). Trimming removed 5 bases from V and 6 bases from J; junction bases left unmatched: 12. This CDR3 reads CASSPSNNGQGDGYTF. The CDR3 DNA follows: TGTGCCAGCAGCCCATCAAATAACGGACAGGGGGATGGCTACACCTTC. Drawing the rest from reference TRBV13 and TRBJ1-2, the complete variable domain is AAGVIQSPRHLIKEKRETATLKCYPIPRHDTVYWYQQGPGQDPQFLISFYEKMQSDKGSIPDRFSAQQFSDYHSELNMSSLELGDSALYFCASSPSNNGQGDGYTFGSGTRLTVV.

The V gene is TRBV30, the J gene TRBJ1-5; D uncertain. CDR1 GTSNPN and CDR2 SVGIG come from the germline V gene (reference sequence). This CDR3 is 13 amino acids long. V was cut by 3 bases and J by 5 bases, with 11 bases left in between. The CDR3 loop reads CAWRGQVHQPQHF. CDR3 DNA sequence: TGTGCCTGGAGGGGCCAGGTCCATCAGCCCCAGCATTTT. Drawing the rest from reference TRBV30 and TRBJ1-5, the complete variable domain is SQTIHQWPATLVQPVGSPLSLECTVEGTSNPNLYWYRQAAGRGLQLLFYSVGIGQISSEVPQNLSASRPQDRQFILSSKKLLLSDSGFYLCAWRGQVHQPQHFGDGTRLSIL.

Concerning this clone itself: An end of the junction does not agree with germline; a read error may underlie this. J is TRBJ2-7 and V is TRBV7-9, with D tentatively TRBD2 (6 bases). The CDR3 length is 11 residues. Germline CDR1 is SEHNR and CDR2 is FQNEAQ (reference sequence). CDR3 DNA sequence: TGTTCCAGCAGCTTGGTCGGGGGACAGTACTTC. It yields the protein CSSSLVGGQYF.

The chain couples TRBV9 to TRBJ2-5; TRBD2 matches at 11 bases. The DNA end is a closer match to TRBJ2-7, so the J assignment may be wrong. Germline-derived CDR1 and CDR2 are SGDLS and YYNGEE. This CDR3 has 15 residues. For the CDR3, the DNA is TGTGCCAGCAGCGTAGAGGGGACTAGCGGATCCGAGCAGTACTTC. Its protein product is CASSVEGTSGSEQYF.

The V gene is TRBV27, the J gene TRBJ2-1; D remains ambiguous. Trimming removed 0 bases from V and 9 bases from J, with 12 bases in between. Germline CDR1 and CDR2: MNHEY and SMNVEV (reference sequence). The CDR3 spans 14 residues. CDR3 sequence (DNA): TGTGCCAGCAGTTTATCTGGCGGCACGGGTGAGCAGTTCTTC. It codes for CASSLSGGTGEQFF.

The CDR3: CASGGNRAVFF. The CDR3 nucleotides are TGTGCCAGCGGAGGTAACAGGGCAGTGTTTTTT. The chain uses TRBV28 and TRBJ1-4, with D perhaps matching TRBD1 (6 bases). The CDR3 is made up of 11 amino acids. Germline CDR1 reads MDHEN; CDR2 reads SYDVKM. V lost 8 bases and J 15 bases, leaving 16 bases between the germline ends.

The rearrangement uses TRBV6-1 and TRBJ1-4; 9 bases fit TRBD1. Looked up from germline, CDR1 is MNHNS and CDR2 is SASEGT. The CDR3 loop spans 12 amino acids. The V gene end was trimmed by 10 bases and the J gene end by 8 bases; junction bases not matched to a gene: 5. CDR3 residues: CAIGTGYEKLFF. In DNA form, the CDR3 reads TGTGCCATCGGGACAGGGTACGAAAAACTGTTTTTT.

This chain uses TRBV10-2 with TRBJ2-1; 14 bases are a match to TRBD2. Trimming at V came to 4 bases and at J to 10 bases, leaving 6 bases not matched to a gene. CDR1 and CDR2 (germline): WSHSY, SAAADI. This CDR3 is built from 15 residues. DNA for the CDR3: TGCGCCAGCAGTGGGCCGGGACTAGCGGGAGAGGAGCAGTTCTTC. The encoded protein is CASSGPGLAGEEQFF.

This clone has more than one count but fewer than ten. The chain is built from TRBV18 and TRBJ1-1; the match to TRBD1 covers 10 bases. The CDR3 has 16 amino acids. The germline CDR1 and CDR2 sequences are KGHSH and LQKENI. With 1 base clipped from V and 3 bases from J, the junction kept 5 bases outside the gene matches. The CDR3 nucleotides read TGTGCCAGCTCACCACTAAGGGGACAGGGGTACACTGAAGCTTTCTTT. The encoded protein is CASSPLRGQGYTEAFF.

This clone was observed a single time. The DNA of the CDR3 is TGTGCCAGCAGTGAAGCGCTTCGGGGGTTCACTGAAGCTTTCTTT. Its translation: CASSEALRGFTEAFF. The chain links TRBV2 to TRBJ1-1, with a tentative D call TRBD1 (5 bases). The V end was cut by 0 bases, the J end by 4 bases, with 12 bases between. Germline V gene data show CDR1 as SNHLY and CDR2 as FYNNEI. CDR3 length equals 15 residues.

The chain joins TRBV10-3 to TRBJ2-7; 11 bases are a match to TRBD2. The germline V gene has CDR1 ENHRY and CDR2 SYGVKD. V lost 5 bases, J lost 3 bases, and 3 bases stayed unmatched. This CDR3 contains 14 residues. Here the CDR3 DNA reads TGTGCCATCAGTAAACTAGCGGGAGACTACGAGCAGTACTTC. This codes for CAISKLAGDYEQYF.

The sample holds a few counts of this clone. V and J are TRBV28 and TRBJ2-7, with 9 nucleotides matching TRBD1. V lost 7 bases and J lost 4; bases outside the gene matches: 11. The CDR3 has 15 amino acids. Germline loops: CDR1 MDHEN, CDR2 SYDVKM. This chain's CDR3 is CASTNPGQGFYEQYF. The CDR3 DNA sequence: TGTGCCAGCACAAATCCGGGACAGGGCTTTTACGAGCAGTACTTC.

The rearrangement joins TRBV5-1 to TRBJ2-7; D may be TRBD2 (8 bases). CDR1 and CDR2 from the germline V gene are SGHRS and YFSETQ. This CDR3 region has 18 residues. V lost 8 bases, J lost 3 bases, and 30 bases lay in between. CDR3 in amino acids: CARFLREGQYYADYEQYF. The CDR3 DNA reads TGCGCCAGATTCCTCCGGGAGGGACAGTACTATGCCGACTACGAGCAGTACTTC.

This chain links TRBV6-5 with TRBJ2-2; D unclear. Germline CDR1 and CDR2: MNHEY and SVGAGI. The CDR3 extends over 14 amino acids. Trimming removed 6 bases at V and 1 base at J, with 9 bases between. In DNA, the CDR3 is TGTGCCAGCAGGGGTCTAGTGAACACCGGGGAGCTGTTTTTT. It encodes CASRGLVNTGELFF.

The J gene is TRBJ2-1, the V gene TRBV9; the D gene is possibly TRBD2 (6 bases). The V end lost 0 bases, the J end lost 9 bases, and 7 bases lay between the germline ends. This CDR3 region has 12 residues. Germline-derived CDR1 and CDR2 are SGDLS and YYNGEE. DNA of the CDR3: TGTGCCAGCAGCGTAGTCGGGGGTGAGCAGTTCTTC. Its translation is CASSVVGGEQFF.

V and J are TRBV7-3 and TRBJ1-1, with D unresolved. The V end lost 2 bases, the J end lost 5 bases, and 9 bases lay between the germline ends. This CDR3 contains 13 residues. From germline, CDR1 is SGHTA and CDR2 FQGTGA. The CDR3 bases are TGTGCCAGCAGCTTATCTCAGAAAACTGAAGCTTTCTTT. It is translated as CASSLSQKTEAFF. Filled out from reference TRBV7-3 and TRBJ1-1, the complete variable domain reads GAGVSQTPSNKVTEKGKYVELRCDPISGHTALYWYRQSLGQGPEFLIYFQGTGAADDSGLPNDRFFAVRPEGSVSTLKIQRTERGDSAVYLCASSLSQKTEAFFGQGTRLTVV.

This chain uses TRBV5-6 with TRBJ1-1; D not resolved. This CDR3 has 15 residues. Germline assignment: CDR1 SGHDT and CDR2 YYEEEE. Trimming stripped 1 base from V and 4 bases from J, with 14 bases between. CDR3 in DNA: TGTGCCAGCAGCTTGACACCCTCAGGTACCACTGAAGCTTTCTTT. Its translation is CASSLTPSGTTEAFF. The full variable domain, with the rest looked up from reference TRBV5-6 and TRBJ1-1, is DAGVTQSPTHLIKTRGQQVTLRCSPKSGHDTVSWYQQALGQGPQFIFQYYEEEERQRGNFPDRFSGHQFPNYSSELNVNALLLGDSALYLCASSLTPSGTTEAFFGQGTRLTVV.

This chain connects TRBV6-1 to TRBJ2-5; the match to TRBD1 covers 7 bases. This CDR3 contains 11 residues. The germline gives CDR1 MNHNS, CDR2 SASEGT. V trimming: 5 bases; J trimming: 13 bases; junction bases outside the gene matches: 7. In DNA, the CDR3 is TGTGCCAGCAGTCCCACAGGGGATTCGTACTTC. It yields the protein CASSPTGDSYF.